This T cell receptor (beta chain) was recorded in a study of T cells in Graves' hyperthyroidism and ophthalmopathy. This CDR3 spans 13 amino acids. From germline, CDR1 is DFQATT and CDR2 SNEGSKA (reference sequence). V dropped 7 bases and J dropped 1 base, with 12 bases sitting between them. The diagnostic basis comprised clinical symptoms, serum thyroxine and TRAb, thyroid ultrasound and orbital computed tomography. This clonotype was counted between two and nine times. The antigen is undetermined. Amplified regions were TCR beta CDR3 sequences from RNA transcripts. An initial round of RT-PCR targeting the TCR CDR3 relied on the HTBI primer set. Using its own MiXCR run on the multiplex PCR reads, TCRdb lists one record per CDR3 protein. The sample includes more than 600,000 distinct CDR3 sequences, roughly 15% of them seen just once. Study findings and constraints: Most thyroid clonotypes that were expanded above 0.001 also turned up in blood.

The chain couples TRBV20-1 to TRBJ2-3; D gene unclear. The sample was blood. The clonotype comes from a man in his late teens or twenties with Graves' hyperthyroidism. CDR3 in DNA: TGCAGTGTCGGCAACCCCGGCACAGATACGCAGTATTTT. Translating it yields CSVGNPGTDTQYF.